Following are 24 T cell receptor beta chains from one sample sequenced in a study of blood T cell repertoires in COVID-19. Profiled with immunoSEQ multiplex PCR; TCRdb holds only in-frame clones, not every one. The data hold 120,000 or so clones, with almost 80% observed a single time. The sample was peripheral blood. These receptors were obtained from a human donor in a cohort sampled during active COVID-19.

CDR3 protein: CSASQRTGGYEQYF. CDR3 nucleotides: TGCAGTGCTAGTCAACGGACAGGGGGCTACGAGCAGTACTTC. V and J are TRBV20-1 and TRBJ2-7; TRBD1 matches at 10 bases. The CDR3 has 14 amino acids. The germline CDR1 and CDR2 sequences are DFQATT and SNEGSKA (reference sequence). J gave up 3 bases and V 3 bases, and 5 bases lay outside the gene matches.

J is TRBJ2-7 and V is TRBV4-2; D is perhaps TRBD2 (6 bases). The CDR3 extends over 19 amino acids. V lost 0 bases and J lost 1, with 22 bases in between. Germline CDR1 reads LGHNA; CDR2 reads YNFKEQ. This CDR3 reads CASSQDRTGPEGRSYEQYF. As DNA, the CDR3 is TGTGCCAGCAGCCAAGATAGGACGGGACCCGAGGGGAGGTCCTACGAGCAGTACTTC.

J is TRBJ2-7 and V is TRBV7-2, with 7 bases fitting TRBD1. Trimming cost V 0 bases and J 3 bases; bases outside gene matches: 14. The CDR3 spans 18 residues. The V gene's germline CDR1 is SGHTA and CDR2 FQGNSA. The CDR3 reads CASSLAETGWTSYYEQYF. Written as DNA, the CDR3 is TGTGCCAGCAGCTTAGCGGAGACAGGGTGGACGAGTTACTACGAGCAGTACTTC.

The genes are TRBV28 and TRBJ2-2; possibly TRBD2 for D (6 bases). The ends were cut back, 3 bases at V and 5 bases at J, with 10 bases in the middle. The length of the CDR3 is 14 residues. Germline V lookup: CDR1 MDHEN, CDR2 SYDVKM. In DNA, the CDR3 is TGTGCCAGCAGTTTGACTGGAGGGACCGGGGAGCTGTTTTTT. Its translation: CASSLTGGTGELFF.

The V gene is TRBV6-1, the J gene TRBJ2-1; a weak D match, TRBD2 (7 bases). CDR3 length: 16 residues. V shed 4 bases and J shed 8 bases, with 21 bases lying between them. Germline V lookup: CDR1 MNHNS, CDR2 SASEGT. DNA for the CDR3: TGTGCCAGCAGTGCGAACAGGGCTAGCGGCATAGATGAGCAGTTCTTC. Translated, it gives CASSANRASGIDEQFF.

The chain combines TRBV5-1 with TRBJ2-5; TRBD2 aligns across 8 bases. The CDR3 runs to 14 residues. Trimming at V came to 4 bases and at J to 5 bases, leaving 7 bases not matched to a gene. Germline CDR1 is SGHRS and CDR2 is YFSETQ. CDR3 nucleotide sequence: TGCGCCAGCAGCGTGCCGGGGGGGCTTGAGACCCAGTACTTC. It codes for CASSVPGGLETQYF.

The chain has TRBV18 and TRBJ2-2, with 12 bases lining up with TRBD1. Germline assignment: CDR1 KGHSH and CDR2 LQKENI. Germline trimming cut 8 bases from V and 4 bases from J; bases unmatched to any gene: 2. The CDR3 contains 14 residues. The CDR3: CASTGQGATGELFF. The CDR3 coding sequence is TGTGCCAGCACGGGACAGGGGGCCACCGGGGAGCTGTTTTTT. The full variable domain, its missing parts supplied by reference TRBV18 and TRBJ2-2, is NAGVMQNPRHLVRRRGQEARLRCSPMKGHSHVYWYRQLPEEGLKFMVYLQKENIIDESGMPKERFSAEFPKEGPSILRIQQVVRGDSAAYFCASTGQGATGELFFGEGSRLTVL.

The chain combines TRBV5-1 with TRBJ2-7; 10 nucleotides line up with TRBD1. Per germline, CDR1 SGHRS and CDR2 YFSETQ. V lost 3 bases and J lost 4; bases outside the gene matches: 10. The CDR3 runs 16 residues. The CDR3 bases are TGCGCCAGCAGCTCCAGGGGGACAGGGGATTGGTACGAGCAGTACTTC. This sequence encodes CASSSRGTGDWYEQYF.

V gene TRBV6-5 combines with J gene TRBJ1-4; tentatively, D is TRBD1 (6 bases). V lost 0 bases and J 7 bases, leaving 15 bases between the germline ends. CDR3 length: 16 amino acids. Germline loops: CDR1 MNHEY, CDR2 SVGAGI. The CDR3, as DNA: TGTGCCAGCAGTTACTCCCGGACAGATCTTACTGAAAAACTGTTTTTT. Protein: CASSYSRTDLTEKLFF.

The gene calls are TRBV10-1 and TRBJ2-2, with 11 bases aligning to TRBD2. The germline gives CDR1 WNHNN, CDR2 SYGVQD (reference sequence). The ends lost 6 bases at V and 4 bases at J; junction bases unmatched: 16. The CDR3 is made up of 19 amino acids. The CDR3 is CASSQPGTSGNNSTGELFF. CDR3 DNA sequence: TGCGCCAGCAGCCAGCCCGGGACTAGCGGAAACAACTCCACCGGGGAGCTGTTTTTT.

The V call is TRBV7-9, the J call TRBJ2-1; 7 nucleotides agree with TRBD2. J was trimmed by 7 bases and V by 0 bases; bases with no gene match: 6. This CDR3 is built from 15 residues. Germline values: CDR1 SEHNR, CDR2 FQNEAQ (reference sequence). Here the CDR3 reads CASSLAGEGRNEQFF. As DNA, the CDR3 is TGTGCCAGCAGCTTAGCGGGGGAGGGACGGAATGAGCAGTTCTTC.

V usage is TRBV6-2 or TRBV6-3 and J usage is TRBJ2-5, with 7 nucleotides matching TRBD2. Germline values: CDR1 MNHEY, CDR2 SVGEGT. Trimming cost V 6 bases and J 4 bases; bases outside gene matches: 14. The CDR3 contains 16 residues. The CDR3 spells CASSRPNGGYLETQYF. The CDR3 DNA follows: TGTGCCAGCAGCCGCCCTAACGGGGGGTACCTAGAGACCCAGTACTTC.

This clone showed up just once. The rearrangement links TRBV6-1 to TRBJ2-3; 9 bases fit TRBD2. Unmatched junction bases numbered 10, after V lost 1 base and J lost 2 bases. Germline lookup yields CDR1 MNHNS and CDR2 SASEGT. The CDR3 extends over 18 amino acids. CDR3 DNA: TGTGCCAGCAGTGAAGGAGGATCAGGACTAGCGAACACAGATACGCAGTATTTT. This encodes CASSEGGSGLANTDTQYF.

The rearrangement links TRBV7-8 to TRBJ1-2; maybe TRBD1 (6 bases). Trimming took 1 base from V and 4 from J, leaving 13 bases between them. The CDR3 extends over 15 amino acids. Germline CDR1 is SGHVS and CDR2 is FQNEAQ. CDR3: CASSLVGGGVYGYTF. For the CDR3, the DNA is TGTGCCAGCAGCTTAGTCGGAGGGGGGGTCTATGGCTACACCTTC.

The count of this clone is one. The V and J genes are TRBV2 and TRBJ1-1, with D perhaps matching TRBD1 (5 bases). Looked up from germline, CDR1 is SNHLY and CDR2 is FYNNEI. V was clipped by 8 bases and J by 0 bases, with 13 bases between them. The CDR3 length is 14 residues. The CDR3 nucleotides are TGTGCCAGCTCGGGGGTCGGTGTGAACACTGAAGCTTTCTTT. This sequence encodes CASSGVGVNTEAFF. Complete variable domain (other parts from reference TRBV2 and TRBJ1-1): EPEVTQTPSHQVTQMGQEVILRCVPISNHLYFYWYRQILGQKVEFLVSFYNNEISEKSEIFDDQFSVERPDGSNFTLKIRSTKLEDSAMYFCASSGVGVNTEAFFGQGTRLTVV.

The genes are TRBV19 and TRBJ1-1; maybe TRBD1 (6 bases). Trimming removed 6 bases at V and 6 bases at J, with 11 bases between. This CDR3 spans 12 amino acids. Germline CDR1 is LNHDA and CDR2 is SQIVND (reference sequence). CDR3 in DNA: TGTGCCAGTAGGCAACAGGGACCTGAAGCTTTCTTT. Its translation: CASRQQGPEAFF.

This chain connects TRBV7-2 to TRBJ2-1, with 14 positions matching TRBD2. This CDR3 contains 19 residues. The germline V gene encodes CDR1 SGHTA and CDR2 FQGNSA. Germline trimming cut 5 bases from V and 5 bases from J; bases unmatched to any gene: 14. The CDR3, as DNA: TGTGCCAGCAGCCGTCCGAGGGGGACTAGCGGGGGCCAAAACAATGAGCAGTTCTTC. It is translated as CASSRPRGTSGGQNNEQFF.

The CDR3 region has the DNA TGCGCCAGCAGCCCTGACCTCGACAGGGTCGAGCAGTACTTC. Its translation is CASSPDLDRVEQYF. The chain is built from TRBV4-3 and TRBJ2-7; 7 bases map to TRBD1. This CDR3 region has 14 residues. Looked up from germline, CDR1 is LGHNA and CDR2 is YSLEER. V trimming: 4 bases; J trimming: 6 bases; junction bases outside the gene matches: 9.

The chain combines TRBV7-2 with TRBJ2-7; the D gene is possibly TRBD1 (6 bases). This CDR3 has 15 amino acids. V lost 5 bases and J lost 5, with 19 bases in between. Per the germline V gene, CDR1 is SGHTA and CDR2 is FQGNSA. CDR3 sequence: CASSPTQGKGDEQYF. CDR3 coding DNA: TGTGCCAGCAGCCCGACTCAGGGGAAGGGCGACGAGCAGTACTTC.

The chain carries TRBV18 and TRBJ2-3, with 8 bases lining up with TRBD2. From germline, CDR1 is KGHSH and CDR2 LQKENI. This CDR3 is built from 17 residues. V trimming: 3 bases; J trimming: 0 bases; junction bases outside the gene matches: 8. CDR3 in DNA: TGTGCCAGCTCACCGTTAGCGGGGACACTTAGCACAGATACGCAGTATTTT. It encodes CASSPLAGTLSTDTQYF.

This CDR3 reads CASRAGTSGHNEQFF. The CDR3 DNA reads as TGTGCCAGTAGGGCAGGGACTAGCGGGCACAATGAGCAGTTCTTC. The rearrangement uses TRBV19 and TRBJ2-1, with 12 bases fitting TRBD2. The CDR3 loop spans 15 amino acids. Trimming cost V 6 bases and J 5 bases; bases outside gene matches: 5. Germline V gives CDR1 LNHDA, CDR2 SQIVND (reference sequence).

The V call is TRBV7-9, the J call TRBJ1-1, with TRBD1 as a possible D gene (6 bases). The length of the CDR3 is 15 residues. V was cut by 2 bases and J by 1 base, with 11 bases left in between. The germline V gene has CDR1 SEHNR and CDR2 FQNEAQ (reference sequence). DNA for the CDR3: TGTGCCAGCAGCTTATCGGGACACCCGAACACTGAAGCTTTCTTT. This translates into CASSLSGHPNTEAFF.

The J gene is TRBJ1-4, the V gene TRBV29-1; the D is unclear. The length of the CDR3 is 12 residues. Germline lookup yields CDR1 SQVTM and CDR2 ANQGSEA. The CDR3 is CSARDLNEKLFF. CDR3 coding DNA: TGCAGTGCCCGGGATCTTAATGAAAAACTGTTTTTT. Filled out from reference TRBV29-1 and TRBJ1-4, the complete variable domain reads SAVISQKPSRDICQRGTSLTIQCQVDSQVTMMFWYRQQPGQSLTLIATANQGSEATYESGFVIDKFPISRPNLTFSTLTVSNMSPEDSSIYLCSARDLNEKLFFGSGTQLSVL.

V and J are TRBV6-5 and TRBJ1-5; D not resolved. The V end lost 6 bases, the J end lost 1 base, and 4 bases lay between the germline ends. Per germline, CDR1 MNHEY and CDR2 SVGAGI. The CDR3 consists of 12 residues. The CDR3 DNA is TGTGCCAGCAGGGGCAGCAATCAGCCCCAGCATTTT. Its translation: CASRGSNQPQHF.